This is a list of T cell receptor beta chains from one sample in a study of identical twins. TCRdb reanalysed the 5' RACE reads using MiXCR and keeps one entry per CDR3 protein. The sample has around 1.7 million distinct CDR3 sequences, roughly 35% seen once; the top ten hold more than 0.25%. Input material: cord blood. Receptors were obtained from a newborn girl in good health. The CDR3 runs from the conserved cysteine through the conserved F or W. D genes are given only for firm matches. Size is omitted from some rows. Given values are once, few, many or a class for expanded clones.

CDR3 protein: CSAASGNNEQFF
CDR3 DNA: TGCAGTGCTGCTAGCGGGAACAATGAGCAGTTCTTC
D gene: TRBD2
V gene: TRBV20-1
clone size: few
J gene: TRBJ2-1

CDR3 protein: CASSPVAGPSYEQYF
CDR3 DNA: TGTGCCAGCAGTCCCGTAGCGGGCCCCTCCTACGAGCAGTACTTC
D gene: TRBD2
V gene: TRBV6-2/TRBV6-3
clone size: once
J gene: TRBJ2-7

CDR3 protein: CASSQSLTTNTGELFF
CDR3 DNA: TGCGCCAGCAGTCAATCGCTGACAACTAACACCGGGGAGCTGTTTTTT
D gene: NA
V gene: TRBV23-1
clone size: NA
J gene: TRBJ2-2

CDR3 protein: CASSRTGGRETQYF
CDR3 DNA: TGCGCCAGCAGCCGGACAGGGGGCAGAGAGACCCAGTACTTC
D gene: TRBD1
V gene: TRBV7-9
clone size: few
J gene: TRBJ2-5

CDR3 protein: CATSRGNTENTEAFF
CDR3 DNA: TGTGCCACCAGCAGAGGGAACACAGAAAACACTGAAGCTTTCTTT
D gene: NA
V gene: TRBV15
clone size: NA
J gene: TRBJ1-1

CDR3 protein: CASSQQTSKWQETQYF
CDR3 DNA: TGTGCCAGCAGCCAACAAACCTCGAAGTGGCAAGAGACCCAGTACTTC
D gene: NA
V gene: TRBV3-1
clone size: NA
J gene: TRBJ2-5

CDR3 protein: CASSLDVNRTDTQYF
CDR3 DNA: TGTGCCAGCAGTTTAGACGTCAATAGGACAGATACGCAGTATTTT
D gene: NA
V gene: TRBV12-3/TRBV12-4
clone size: NA
J gene: TRBJ2-3

CDR3 protein: CASSLKRGIGDTQYF
CDR3 DNA: TGTGCCAGCAGCTTAAAACGTGGGATTGGAGATACGCAGTATTTT
D gene: NA
V gene: TRBV7-2
clone size: NA
J gene: TRBJ2-3

CDR3 protein: CASSKARPFPGPSSYEQYF
CDR3 DNA: TGTGCCAGCAGCAAAGCGCGGCCATTTCCGGGACCGTCCTCCTACGAGCAGTACTTC
D gene: NA
V gene: TRBV21-1
clone size: few
J gene: TRBJ2-7

CDR3 protein: CASSLAGTGSTEKLFF
CDR3 DNA: TGTGCCAGCAGCTTAGCGGGGACAGGATCCACTGAAAAACTGTTTTTT
D gene: TRBD1
V gene: TRBV7-2
clone size: few
J gene: TRBJ1-4

CDR3 protein: CASRYPGQGYEQYF
CDR3 DNA: TGCGCCAGCAGGTATCCGGGACAGGGCTACGAGCAGTACTTC
D gene: TRBD1
V gene: TRBV5-1
clone size: NA
J gene: TRBJ2-7

CDR3 protein: CASSLDRLPQETQYF
CDR3 DNA: TGTGCCAGCAGCTTAGACAGGCTCCCCCAAGAGACCCAGTACTTC
D gene: NA
V gene: TRBV7-2
clone size: few
J gene: TRBJ2-5

CDR3 protein: CASKWASRGEQYF
CDR3 DNA: TGTGCCAGCAAGTGGGCTAGCCGGGGTGAGCAGTACTTC
D gene: NA
V gene: TRBV25-1
clone size: NA
J gene: TRBJ2-7

CDR3 protein: CASSDPGQGVRAFF
CDR3 DNA: TGTGCCAGCAGTGATCCGGGACAGGGGGTTAGGGCTTTCTTT
D gene: TRBD1
V gene: TRBV2
clone size: few
J gene: TRBJ1-1

CDR3 protein: CASSLSALRGTDTQYF
CDR3 DNA: TGTGCCAGCAGCTTATCCGCTTTAAGGGGAACAGATACGCAGTATTTT
D gene: NA
V gene: TRBV7-2
clone size: few
J gene: TRBJ2-3

CDR3 protein: CASSFRREGPDTQYF
CDR3 DNA: TGTGCCAGCAGCTTCCGGCGGGAGGGCCCGGATACGCAGTATTTT
D gene: TRBD2
V gene: TRBV7-9
clone size: NA
J gene: TRBJ2-3

CDR3 protein: CASNDRGRLKDSYEQYF
CDR3 DNA: TGTGCCAGCAACGACAGGGGGCGCTTGAAGGACTCCTACGAGCAGTACTTC
D gene: TRBD1
V gene: TRBV10-3
clone size: NA
J gene: TRBJ2-7